This paragraph covers one TCR beta chain sequence. These data belong to a study of blood T cell repertoires in COVID-19. Study background: Acute and convalescent COVID-19 samples came from the United States, Italy and Spain.

Trimming at V came to 5 bases and at J to 4 bases, leaving 6 bases not matched to a gene. Per germline, CDR1 SGHRS and CDR2 YFSETQ. This CDR3 region has 15 residues. Produced via immunoSEQ multiplex PCR; TCRdb's table is partial and in-frame only. The data contain about 120,000 clones, about 79% of them singletons. The source of this sequence is a woman in her sixties or seventies with acute or convalescent COVID-19. The sample taken for sequencing was peripheral blood. The chain has TRBV5-1 and TRBJ2-1, with 10 nucleotides matching TRBD2. The CDR3 DNA reads as TGCGCCAGCAGGGAGACTAGCGGGCTGTACAATGAGCAGTTCTTC. Translation gives CASRETSGLYNEQFF.